This T cell receptor beta chain was profiled in a study of shared T cell receptors in the human thymus. The assay was immunoSEQ multiplex PCR, and TCRdb's table has in-frame clones only and misses some. In the table there are about 380,000 clones, just under 95% of which are singletons. The CDR3 covers 16 residues. This clonotype was obtained from a human donor. The sequenced sample was thymocytes. The genes are TRBV7-5 and TRBJ2-2; the table gives TRBD2 as D, unverified against the DNA. TRBV7-5 is deemed a pseudogene. The CDR3 nucleotides are TGTGCCAGAAGCTTAAAGGCGGGAGGGGAGACCGGGGAGCTGTTTTTT. Translating gives CARSLKAGGETGELFF.